The rows below give T cell receptor beta chains drawn from one sample of a study of Ad26.COV2.S vaccination and SARS-CoV-2 variants. Clones were read by immunoSEQ multiplex PCR, and TCRdb kept only the in-frame ones, dropping some. Here the sample spans about 390,000 clones, 80% to 90% being singletons. Sequencing used peripheral blood, obtained in a trial of Ad26.COV2.S vaccine versus placebo. These receptors all stem from a person between 18 and 60 years old who received the Ad26.COV2.S COVID-19 vaccine or a placebo. Each CDR3 is given with its conserved first and last residue. D genes are given only for firm matches. The listing skips clone size in some rows; elsewhere it reads once, few, many or a size class.

v_gene	d_gene	j_gene	abundance	CDR3aa	CDR3nt
TRBV7-9	NA	TRBJ2-5	once	CASSSGGAGGETQYF	TGTGCCAGCAGCTCGGGAGGTGCAGGGGGGGAGACCCAGTACTTC
TRBV30	TRBD1	TRBJ1-3	NA	CAWSERGQGGNTIYF	TGTGCCTGGAGTGAAAGGGGACAGGGCGGAAACACCATATATTTT
TRBV30	NA	TRBJ1-1	NA	CAWRLTLNTEAFF	TGTGCCTGGAGGTTGACACTGAACACTGAAGCTTTCTTT
TRBV19	NA	TRBJ1-1	NA	CASSIEAGRNTEAFF	TGTGCCAGTAGTATAGAGGCAGGTCGGAACACTGAAGCTTTCTTT
TRBV30	TRBD1	TRBJ2-3	NA	CAWSVSDRGLDTQYF	TGTGCCTGGAGTGTGTCGGACAGGGGGTTAGATACGCAGTATTTT
TRBV19	NA	TRBJ1-4	NA	CASSFVRLNNEKLFF	TGTGCCAGTAGTTTCGTCAGGCTTAACAATGAAAAACTGTTTTTT
TRBV6-5	NA	TRBJ2-2	NA	CASSFDRNTGELFF	TGTGCCAGCAGTTTCGACAGGAACACCGGGGAGCTGTTTTTT
TRBV27	TRBD1	TRBJ1-2	NA	CASSVGQGGGYTF	TGTGCCAGCAGTGTGGGACAGGGGGGAGGCTACACCTTC
TRBV5-8	NA	TRBJ2-7	NA	CASSLWSGPYEQYF	TGTGCCAGCAGCTTGTGGAGCGGCCCCTACGAGCAGTACTTC
TRBV7-2	NA	TRBJ1-1	NA	CASSPQGLQGTEAFF	TGTGCCAGCAGCCCCCAAGGGCTGCAAGGCACTGAAGCTTTCTTT
TRBV3-1/TRBV3-2	NA	TRBJ2-7	NA	CASSQESHEQYF	TGTGCCAGCAGCCAAGAATCCCACGAGCAGTACTTC
TRBV6-6	NA	TRBJ1-5	NA	CASSYRQNSNQPQHF	TGTGCCAGCAGTTACCGACAAAATAGCAATCAGCCCCAGCATTTT
TRBV7-9	NA	TRBJ1-4	NA	CASSPSGGTNEKLFF	TGTGCCAGCAGTCCGTCGGGGGGGACTAATGAAAAACTGTTTTTT
TRBV21-1	NA	TRBJ2-6	NA	CASSKKSTGDWLSGANVLTF	TGTGCCAGCAGCAAAAAATCTACAGGGGACTGGCTCTCTGGGGCCAACGTCCTGACTTTC
TRBV14	NA	TRBJ1-5	NA	CASSLGGAGPQHF	TGTGCCAGCAGCCTGGGTGGTGCGGGCCCCCAGCATTTT
TRBV7-2	NA	TRBJ1-6	NA	CASSPAGSPLHF	TGTGCCAGCAGCCCGGCGGGATCACCCCTCCACTTT
TRBV20-1	NA	TRBJ1-2	NA	CSASDSGSNYGYTF	TGCAGTGCTAGTGACTCCGGGTCGAACTATGGCTACACCTTC
TRBV7-8	NA	TRBJ2-2	NA	CASSLGGWGGNGELFF	TGTGCCAGCAGCTTAGGAGGATGGGGCGGTAACGGGGAGCTGTTTTTT
TRBV10-3	NA	TRBJ1-1	NA	CAISSSTEAFF	TGTGCCATCAGTTCTTCCACTGAAGCTTTCTTT
TRBV6-5	TRBD1	TRBJ1-6	NA	CASSSRGTNSPLHF	TGTGCCAGCAGTTCCAGGGGGACGAATTCACCCCTCCACTTT
TRBV5-1	NA	TRBJ1-6	NA	CASSQRENSPLHF	TGCGCCAGCAGCCAAAGGGAGAATTCACCCCTCCACTTT
TRBV27	NA	TRBJ2-7	NA	CASSLGQSYEQYF	TGTGCCAGCAGTCTTGGACAATCCTACGAGCAGTACTTC
TRBV3-1/TRBV3-2	NA	TRBJ1-2	few	CASSPRHHYGYTF	TGTGCCAGCAGCCCGCGACACCACTATGGCTACACCTTC
TRBV3-1/TRBV3-2	NA	TRBJ2-2	NA	CASSRRLVTGELFF	TGTGCCAGCAGCCGCCGACTAGTAACCGGGGAGCTGTTTTTT
TRBV10-1	TRBD2	TRBJ2-5	few	CASSESRLAGAEETQYF	TGCGCCAGCAGTGAGTCCAGGCTAGCGGGGGCGGAAGAGACCCAGTACTTC
TRBV2	TRBD1	TRBJ1-4	NA	CASRLLVGTVNEKLFF	TGTGCCAGCAGACTCCTGGTTGGGACAGTTAATGAAAAACTGTTTTTT
TRBV5-5	NA	TRBJ2-7	NA	CASSLDGGTELYEQYF	TGTGCCAGCAGCTTGGATGGCGGGACAGAACTCTACGAGCAGTACTTC
TRBV21-1	NA	TRBJ2-7	NA	CASRGTFSYEQYF	TGTGCCAGCCGGGGGACATTTTCCTACGAGCAGTACTTC
TRBV5-4	NA	TRBJ1-1	NA	CASSFTPSWTEAFF	TGTGCCAGCAGCTTCACACCTTCCTGGACTGAAGCTTTCTTT